These T cell receptor beta chains were read from a single sample in a study of radiotherapy plus CTLA-4 blockade in lung cancer. Measured with immunoSEQ multiplex PCR; TCRdb has only the in-frame clones, and not every one. The repertoire has fewer than 100,000 clones, about four fifths of them found once; the top ten carry 22%. The source was peripheral blood, collected from a patient treated with radiotherapy plus ipilimumab. These receptor sequences come from a human donor with non-small cell lung cancer whose response to radiotherapy plus ipilimumab could not be evaluated. Some clones in this sample may be carry-over from other donors' samples. The CDR3 runs from the conserved cysteine through the conserved F or W. Each record gives: CDR3 protein, CDR3 DNA, J gene, D gene, clone size, V gene. D genes are given only for firm matches. The size field is filled for only some rows; it gives once, few, many or a size class.

CDR3 protein: CASSRGQTQETQYF; CDR3 DNA: TGTGCCAGCAGCCGGGGACAGACCCAAGAGACCCAGTACTTC; J gene: TRBJ2-5; D gene: TRBD1; clone size: NA; V gene: TRBV7-9
CDR3 protein: CASSRVESGNTIYF; CDR3 DNA: TGTGCCAGCAGCCGCGTTGAAAGTGGAAACACCATATATTTT; J gene: TRBJ1-3; D gene: NA; clone size: few; V gene: TRBV5-6
CDR3 protein: CATSPQGLGGYTF; CDR3 DNA: TGTGCCACCTCGCCGCAGGGATTGGGGGGCTACACCTTC; J gene: TRBJ1-2; D gene: NA; clone size: NA; V gene: TRBV6-1
CDR3 protein: CASSLQGYNSPLHF; CDR3 DNA: TGTGCCAGCAGTTTACAGGGATATAATTCACCCCTCCACTTT; J gene: TRBJ1-6; D gene: NA; clone size: NA; V gene: TRBV27
CDR3 protein: CASSLGRASGAPQYF; CDR3 DNA: TGTGCCAGCAGCTTAGGTAGGGCTAGCGGGGCTCCGCAGTATTTT; J gene: TRBJ2-3; D gene: TRBD2; clone size: NA; V gene: TRBV13
CDR3 protein: CASSEIGGDQPQHF; CDR3 DNA: TGTGCCAGCAGTGAAATAGGGGGGGATCAGCCCCAGCATTTT; J gene: TRBJ1-5; D gene: NA; clone size: NA; V gene: TRBV6-1
CDR3 protein: CASRPGAVSSYEQYF; CDR3 DNA: TGTGCCAGCAGACCTGGGGCAGTTAGCTCCTACGAGCAGTACTTC; J gene: TRBJ2-7; D gene: NA; clone size: NA; V gene: TRBV5-6
CDR3 protein: CASSLDGAVQETQYF; CDR3 DNA: TGTGCCAGCAGCTTAGATGGAGCGGTTCAAGAGACCCAGTACTTC; J gene: TRBJ2-5; D gene: NA; clone size: NA; V gene: TRBV7-9
CDR3 protein: CASSLGQGRNTGELFF; CDR3 DNA: TGTGCCAGCAGCTTAGGTCAGGGGAGGAACACCGGGGAGCTGTTTTTT; J gene: TRBJ2-2; D gene: NA; clone size: NA; V gene: TRBV7-8
CDR3 protein: CASSPPGRGRDEQFF; CDR3 DNA: TGTGCCAGCAGCCCTCCTGGGCGGGGTAGGGATGAGCAGTTCTTC; J gene: TRBJ2-1; D gene: NA; clone size: NA; V gene: TRBV4-2
CDR3 protein: CASSLGDGGLYEQYF; CDR3 DNA: TGTGCCAGCAGCTTAGGAGACGGAGGACTGTACGAGCAGTACTTC; J gene: TRBJ2-7; D gene: NA; clone size: NA; V gene: TRBV7-2
CDR3 protein: CASSSTGANTEAFF; CDR3 DNA: TGTGCCAGCAGCTCGACAGGGGCAAACACTGAAGCTTTCTTT; J gene: TRBJ1-1; D gene: TRBD1; clone size: NA; V gene: TRBV11-2
CDR3 protein: CASSTGVRYGYTF; CDR3 DNA: TGTGCCAGCAGCACAGGGGTCCGCTATGGCTACACCTTC; J gene: TRBJ1-2; D gene: TRBD1; clone size: NA; V gene: TRBV6-5
CDR3 protein: CASIPLAGSTDTQYF; CDR3 DNA: TGTGCCAGCATACCGCTAGCGGGAAGCACAGATACGCAGTATTTT; J gene: TRBJ2-3; D gene: TRBD2; clone size: NA; V gene: TRBV6-1
CDR3 protein: CATSRTIGGAYEQYF; CDR3 DNA: TGTGCCACCAGCAGAACCATAGGAGGGGCCTACGAGCAGTACTTC; J gene: TRBJ2-7; D gene: NA; clone size: once; V gene: TRBV15
CDR3 protein: CASSPIRDRQKGVNTEAFF; CDR3 DNA: TGTGCCAGCAGCCCCATCCGAGACAGGCAAAAGGGGGTGAACACTGAAGCTTTCTTT; J gene: TRBJ1-1; D gene: NA; clone size: NA; V gene: TRBV7-9
CDR3 protein: CSVRGQDSNQPQHF; CDR3 DNA: TGCAGCGTTAGGGGACAGGATAGCAATCAGCCCCAGCATTTT; J gene: TRBJ1-5; D gene: TRBD1; clone size: NA; V gene: TRBV29-1
CDR3 protein: CASSVVTGPRENQPQHF; CDR3 DNA: TGTGCCAGCAGCGTAGTGACAGGGCCCCGGGAAAATCAGCCCCAGCATTTT; J gene: TRBJ1-5; D gene: TRBD1; clone size: NA; V gene: TRBV9
CDR3 protein: CASSLDEGAGQPQHF; CDR3 DNA: TGTGCCAGCAGCTTAGATGAGGGGGCAGGACAGCCCCAGCATTTT; J gene: TRBJ1-5; D gene: TRBD1; clone size: NA; V gene: TRBV7-2
CDR3 protein: CASSQDQAGTGELFF; CDR3 DNA: TGTGCCAGCAGCCAAGATCAGGCTGGCACCGGGGAGCTGTTTTTT; J gene: TRBJ2-2; D gene: NA; clone size: NA; V gene: TRBV7-6
CDR3 protein: CASSSQGEKPQHF; CDR3 DNA: TGTGCCAGTAGTTCCCAGGGGGAAAAGCCCCAGCATTTT; J gene: TRBJ1-5; D gene: TRBD1; clone size: NA; V gene: TRBV19
CDR3 protein: CASSSPTVPTDTQYF; CDR3 DNA: TGTGCCAGCAGTTCCCCGACAGTACCCACAGATACGCAGTATTTT; J gene: TRBJ2-3; D gene: NA; clone size: NA; V gene: TRBV28